This TCR beta chain was found in a study of TIL therapy for anti-PD-1-resistant metastatic lung cancer. Looking at the study overall: Most patients had lung adenocarcinoma.

Documented time point: pre-treatment sample, taken before nivolumab and TIL therapy. Tumor tissue came from excised metastases, mostly pleural nodules or supraclavicular lymph nodes. Stage 4 NSCLC adults joined between late 2017 and early 2020. Trimming left V 7 bases short and J 5 bases short, with 20 bases between. This CDR3 has 14 residues. Germline V gene lookup returns CDR1 SQVTM and CDR2 ANQGSEA. This clone was picked up a small number of times. Its matching antigen is unknown. General study findings and limits: Many TIL product clones were absent from baseline tumor, suggesting clonal contraction.

The libraries were made with immunoSEQ v3. Each library reached roughly 1.9 million read pairs, or about 4.5-6.5 million at deep level. Produced via immunoSEQ multiplex PCR; TCRdb's table is partial and in-frame only. The sample carries around 26,000 clones, less than 65% recorded once. The material was tumor tissue, obtained at baseline. The rearrangement uses TRBV29-1 and TRBJ2-5; TRBD2 might be the D (5 bases). This TCR came from a woman between 30 and 79 years old with non-small cell lung cancer. Written as DNA, the CDR3 is TGCAGCGCCCAACTAGTAGGCGCCGTGGAGACCCAGTACTTC. Protein: CSAQLVGAVETQYF.